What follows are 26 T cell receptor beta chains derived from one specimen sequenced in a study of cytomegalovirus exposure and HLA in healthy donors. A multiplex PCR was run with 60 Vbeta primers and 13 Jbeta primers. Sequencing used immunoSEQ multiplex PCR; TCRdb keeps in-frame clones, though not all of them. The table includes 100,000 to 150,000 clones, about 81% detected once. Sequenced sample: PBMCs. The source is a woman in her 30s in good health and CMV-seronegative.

DNA of the CDR3: TGTGCCAGCAGCTTAGTCGGGGTAAGGACAGATACGCAGTATTTT. This sequence encodes CASSLVGVRTDTQYF. The chain carries TRBV7-9 and TRBJ2-3, with D tentatively TRBD2 (5 bases). This CDR3 has 15 amino acids. In germline, CDR1 is SEHNR, CDR2 FQNEAQ (reference sequence). V was pared by 1 base and J by 3 bases, with 11 bases between.

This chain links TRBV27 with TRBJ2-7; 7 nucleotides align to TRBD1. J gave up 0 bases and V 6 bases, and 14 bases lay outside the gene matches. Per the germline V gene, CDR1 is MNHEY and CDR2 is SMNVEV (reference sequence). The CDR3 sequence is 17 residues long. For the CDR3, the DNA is TGTGCCAGCAGAGCACGTTTACAGGGGATGAGCTCCTACGAGCAGTACTTC. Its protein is CASRARLQGMSSYEQYF.

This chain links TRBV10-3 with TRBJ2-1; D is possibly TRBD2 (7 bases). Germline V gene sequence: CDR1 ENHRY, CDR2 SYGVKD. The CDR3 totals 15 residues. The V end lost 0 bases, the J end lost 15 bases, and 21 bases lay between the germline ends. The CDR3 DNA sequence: TGTGCCATCAGTGAGTCGACTGGGGGGGCGGGGGTTCCGTTCTTC. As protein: CAISESTGGAGVPFF.

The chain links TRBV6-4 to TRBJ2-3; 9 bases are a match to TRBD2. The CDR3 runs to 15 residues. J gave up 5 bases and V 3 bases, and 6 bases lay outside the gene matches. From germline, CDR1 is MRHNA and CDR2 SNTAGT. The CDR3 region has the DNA TGTGCCAGCAGTGAACAAGCGGGGGGCGTAGATACGCAGTATTTT. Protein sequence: CASSEQAGGVDTQYF.

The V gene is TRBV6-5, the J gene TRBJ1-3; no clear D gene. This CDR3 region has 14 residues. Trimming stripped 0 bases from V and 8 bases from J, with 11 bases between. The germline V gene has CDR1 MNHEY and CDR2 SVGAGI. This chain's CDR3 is CASSYSTGTDTIYF. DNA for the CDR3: TGTGCCAGCAGTTACTCAACGGGTACGGACACCATATATTTT.

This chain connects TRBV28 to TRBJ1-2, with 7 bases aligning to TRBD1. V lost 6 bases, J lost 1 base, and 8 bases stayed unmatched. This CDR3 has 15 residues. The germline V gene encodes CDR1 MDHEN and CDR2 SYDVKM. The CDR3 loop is CASRTGTAINYGYTF. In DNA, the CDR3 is TGTGCCAGCAGGACCGGGACAGCGATTAACTATGGCTACACCTTC.

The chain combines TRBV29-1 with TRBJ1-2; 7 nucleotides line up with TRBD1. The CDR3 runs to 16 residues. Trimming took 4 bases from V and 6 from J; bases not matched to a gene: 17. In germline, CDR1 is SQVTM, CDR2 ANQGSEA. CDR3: CSVGGQGRGHYHGYTF. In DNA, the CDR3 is TGCAGCGTTGGAGGGCAGGGAAGGGGGCACTATCATGGCTACACCTTC. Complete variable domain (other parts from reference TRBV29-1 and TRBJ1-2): SAVISQKPSRDICQRGTSLTIQCQVDSQVTMMFWYRQQPGQSLTLIATANQGSEATYESGFVIDKFPISRPNLTFSTLTVSNMSPEDSSIYLCSVGGQGRGHYHGYTFGSGTRLTVV.

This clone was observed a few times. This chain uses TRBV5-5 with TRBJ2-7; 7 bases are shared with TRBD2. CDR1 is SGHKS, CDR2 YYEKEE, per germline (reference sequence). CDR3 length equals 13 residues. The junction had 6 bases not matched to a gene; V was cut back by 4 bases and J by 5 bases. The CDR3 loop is CASSARREDEQYF. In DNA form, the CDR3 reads TGTGCCAGCAGCGCCCGCCGGGAGGACGAGCAGTACTTC.

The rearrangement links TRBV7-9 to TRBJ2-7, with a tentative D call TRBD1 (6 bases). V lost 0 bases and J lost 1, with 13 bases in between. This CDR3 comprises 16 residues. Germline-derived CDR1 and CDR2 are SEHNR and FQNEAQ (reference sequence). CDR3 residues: CASSLALGHLSYEQYF. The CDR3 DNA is TGTGCCAGCAGCTTAGCGCTGGGACACCTATCCTACGAGCAGTACTTC.

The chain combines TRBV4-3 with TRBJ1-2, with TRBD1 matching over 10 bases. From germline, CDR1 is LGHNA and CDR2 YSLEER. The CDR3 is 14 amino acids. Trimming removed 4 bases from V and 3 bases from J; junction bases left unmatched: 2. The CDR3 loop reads CASSPGQGDYGYTF. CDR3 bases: TGCGCCAGCAGCCCCGGACAGGGGGACTATGGCTACACCTTC.

The DNA of the CDR3 is TGTGCCAGCAGCTCAAGCGGGGGGGCCGACGAGCAGTACTTC. Protein product: CASSSSGGADEQYF. The chain combines TRBV7-3 with TRBJ2-7; 10 bases are a match to TRBD2. This CDR3 has 14 residues. Trimming at V came to 4 bases and at J to 5 bases, leaving 5 bases not matched to a gene. The germline gives CDR1 SGHTA, CDR2 FQGTGA.

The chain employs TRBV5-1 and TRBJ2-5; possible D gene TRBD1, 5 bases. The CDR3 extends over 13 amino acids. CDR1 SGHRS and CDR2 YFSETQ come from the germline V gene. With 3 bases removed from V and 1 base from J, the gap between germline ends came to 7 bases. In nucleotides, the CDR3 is TGCGCCAGCAGCTCGACAGTCCAAGAGACCCAGTACTTC. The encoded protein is CASSSTVQETQYF. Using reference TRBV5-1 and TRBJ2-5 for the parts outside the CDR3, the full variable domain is KAGVTQTPRYLIKTRGQQVTLSCSPISGHRSVSWYQQTPGQGLQFLFEYFSETQRNKGNFPGRFSGRQFSNSRSEMNVSTLELGDSALYLCASSSTVQETQYFGPGTRLLVL.

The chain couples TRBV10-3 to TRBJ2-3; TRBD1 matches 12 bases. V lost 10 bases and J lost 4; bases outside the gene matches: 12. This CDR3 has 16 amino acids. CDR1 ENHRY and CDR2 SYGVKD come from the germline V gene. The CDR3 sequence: CATLWQGQGAADTQYF. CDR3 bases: TGTGCCACCTTGTGGCAGGGACAGGGGGCGGCAGATACGCAGTATTTT.

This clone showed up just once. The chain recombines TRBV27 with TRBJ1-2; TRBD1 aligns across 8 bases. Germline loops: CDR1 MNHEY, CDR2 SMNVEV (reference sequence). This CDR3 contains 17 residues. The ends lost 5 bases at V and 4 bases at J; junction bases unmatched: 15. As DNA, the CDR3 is TGTGCCAGCAGTCATCTACCCCGGACAGGGATTTCCTATGGCTACACCTTC. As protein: CASSHLPRTGISYGYTF.

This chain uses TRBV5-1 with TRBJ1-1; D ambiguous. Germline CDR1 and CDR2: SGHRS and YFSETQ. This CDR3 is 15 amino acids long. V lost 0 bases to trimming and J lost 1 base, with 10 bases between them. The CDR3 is CASSLGGSSNTEAFF. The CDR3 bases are TGCGCCAGCAGCTTGGGAGGGTCCTCGAACACTGAAGCTTTCTTT.

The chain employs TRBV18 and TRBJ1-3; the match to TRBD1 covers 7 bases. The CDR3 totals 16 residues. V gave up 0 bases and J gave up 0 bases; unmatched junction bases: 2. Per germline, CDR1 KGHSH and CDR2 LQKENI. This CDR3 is CASSPPGTVSGNTIYF. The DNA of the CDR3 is TGTGCCAGCTCACCACCCGGGACAGTCTCTGGAAACACCATATATTTT.

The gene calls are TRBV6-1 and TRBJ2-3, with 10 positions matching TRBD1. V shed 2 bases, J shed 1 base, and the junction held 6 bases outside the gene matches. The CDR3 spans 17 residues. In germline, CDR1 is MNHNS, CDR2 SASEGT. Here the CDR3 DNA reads TGTGCCAGCAGTGAATGGTCCGGGACAGGGGGCACAGATACGCAGTATTTT. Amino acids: CASSEWSGTGGTDTQYF.

Written as DNA, the CDR3 is TGTGCCAGCAGTTTATCGGTGGCAGCAGATACGCAGTATTTT. Translating it yields CASSLSVAADTQYF. This chain connects TRBV27 to TRBJ2-3; D gene unclear. The germline V gene encodes CDR1 MNHEY and CDR2 SMNVEV (reference sequence). V was clipped by 0 bases and J by 4 bases, with 8 bases between them. CDR3 length equals 14 residues.

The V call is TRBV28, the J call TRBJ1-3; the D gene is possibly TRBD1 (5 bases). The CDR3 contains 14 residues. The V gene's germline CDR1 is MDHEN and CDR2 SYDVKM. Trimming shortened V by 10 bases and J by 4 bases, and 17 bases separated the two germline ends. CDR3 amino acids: CATIRGGGGNTIYF. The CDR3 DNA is TGTGCCACCATCCGCGGGGGGGGAGGAAACACCATATATTTT.

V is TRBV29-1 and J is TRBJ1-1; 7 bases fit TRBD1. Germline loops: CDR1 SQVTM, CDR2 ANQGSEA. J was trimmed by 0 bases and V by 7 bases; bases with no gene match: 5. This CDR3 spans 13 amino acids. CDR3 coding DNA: TGCAGCGCCCAGGGACAGATGAACACTGAAGCTTTCTTT. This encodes CSAQGQMNTEAFF.

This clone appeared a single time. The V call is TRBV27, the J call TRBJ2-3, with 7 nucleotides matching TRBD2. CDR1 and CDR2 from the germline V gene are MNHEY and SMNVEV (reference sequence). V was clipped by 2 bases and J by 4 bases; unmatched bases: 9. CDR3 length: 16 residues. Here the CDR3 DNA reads TGTGCCAGCAGTTTAGTGGGCGGGAGTCTAGCAGATACGCAGTATTTT. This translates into CASSLVGGSLADTQYF.

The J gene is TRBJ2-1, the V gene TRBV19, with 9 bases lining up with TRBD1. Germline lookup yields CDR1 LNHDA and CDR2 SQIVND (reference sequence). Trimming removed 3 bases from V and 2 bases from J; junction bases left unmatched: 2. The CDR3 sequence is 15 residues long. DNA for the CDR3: TGTGCCAGTAGTATCGGGACAGGGACCTACAATGAGCAGTTCTTC. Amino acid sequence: CASSIGTGTYNEQFF.

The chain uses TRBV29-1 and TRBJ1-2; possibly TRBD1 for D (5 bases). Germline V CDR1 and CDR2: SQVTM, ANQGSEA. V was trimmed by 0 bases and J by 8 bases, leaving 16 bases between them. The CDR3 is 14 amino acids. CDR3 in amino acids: CSVEDLVQAKGYTF. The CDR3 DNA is TGCAGCGTTGAAGATCTGGTACAGGCTAAAGGCTACACCTTC. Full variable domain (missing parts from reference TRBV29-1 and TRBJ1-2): SAVISQKPSRDICQRGTSLTIQCQVDSQVTMMFWYRQQPGQSLTLIATANQGSEATYESGFVIDKFPISRPNLTFSTLTVSNMSPEDSSIYLCSVEDLVQAKGYTFGSGTRLTVV.

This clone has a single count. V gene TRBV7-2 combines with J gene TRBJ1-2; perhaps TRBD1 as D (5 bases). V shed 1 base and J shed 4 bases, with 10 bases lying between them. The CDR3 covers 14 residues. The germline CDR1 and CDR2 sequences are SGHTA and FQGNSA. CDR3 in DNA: TGTGCCAGCAGCTTAGGAGCCCAGGGCTATGGCTACACCTTC. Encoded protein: CASSLGAQGYGYTF.

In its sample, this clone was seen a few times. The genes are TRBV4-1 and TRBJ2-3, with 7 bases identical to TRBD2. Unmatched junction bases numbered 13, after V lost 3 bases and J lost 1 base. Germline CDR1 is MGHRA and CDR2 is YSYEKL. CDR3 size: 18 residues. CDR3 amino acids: CASSHLGGGSLRTDTQYF. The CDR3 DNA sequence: TGCGCCAGCAGCCACCTCGGGGGAGGGAGCCTTCGCACAGATACGCAGTATTTT.

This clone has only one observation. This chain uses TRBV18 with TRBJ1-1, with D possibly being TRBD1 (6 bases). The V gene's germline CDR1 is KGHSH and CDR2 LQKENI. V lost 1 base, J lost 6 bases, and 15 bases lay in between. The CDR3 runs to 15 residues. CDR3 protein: CASSPREKSGAEAFF. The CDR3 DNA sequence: TGTGCCAGCTCACCACGGGAAAAATCAGGGGCTGAAGCTTTCTTT.